A selection of T cell receptor beta chains follows, all from one sample in a study of OX40 agonist ivuxolimab in advanced cancers. The repertoire was sequenced with immunoSEQ multiplex PCR; TCRdb's copy has only in-frame clones and lacks some. The table has 74,000 or so clones, more than 80% seen once. Sequencing was performed on CD4+ or CD8+ T cells sorted from blood, taken in a trial of the OX40 agonist ivuxolimab. The receptors were sampled from an adult with an advanced solid tumor such as melanoma, head and neck, liver or kidney cancer. Both conserved end residues are part of each CDR3. A D gene is named only where the DNA matches it firmly. Not every row has a clone size; where given, it reads once, few, many or a size class.

TRBJ2-2 - TRBV28 - CATMLTGELFF TGTGCCACCATGCTCACCGGGGAGCTGTTTTTT
TRBJ1-5 TRBD1 TRBV19 few CASLQGVGQPQHF TGTGCCAGTTTACAGGGGGTGGGTCAGCCCCAGCATTTT
TRBJ2-3 - TRBV7-3 - CASSFSRSSTDTQYF TGTGCCAGCAGCTTTAGCAGATCTAGCACAGATACGCAGTATTTT
TRBJ2-1 - TRBV6-1 - CASSWSSYNEQFF TGTGCCAGCAGTTGGAGCTCCTACAATGAGCAGTTCTTC
TRBJ2-7 TRBD1 TRBV7-9 - CAGTQGTGNEQYF TGTGCCGGCACTCAAGGGACAGGGAACGAGCAGTACTTC
TRBJ1-2 - TRBV28 - CASSLGGNYGYTF TGTGCCAGCAGTTTAGGGGGAAACTATGGCTACACCTTC
TRBJ2-1 TRBD2 TRBV5-1 - CASSATGTSGGHNEQFF TGCGCCAGCAGCGCCACCGGGACTAGCGGGGGGCACAATGAGCAGTTCTTC
TRBJ1-2 TRBD1 TRBV28 - CASDGVARGHGYTF TGTGCCAGCGATGGGGTGGCCAGGGGGCATGGCTACACCTTC
TRBJ2-1 - TRBV9 - CASSARLGYNEQFF TGTGCCAGCAGCGCCCGACTCGGCTACAATGAGCAGTTCTTC
TRBJ1-1 TRBD1 TRBV9 - CASSTRQGDKAFF TGTGCCAGCAGCACCCGCCAGGGGGACAAAGCTTTCTTT
TRBJ2-7 TRBD1 TRBV9 - CASSTGTGFDEQYF TGTGCCAGCAGCACCGGGACAGGGTTCGACGAGCAGTACTTC
TRBJ1-1 TRBD1 TRBV7-9 - CASSVVGTGENTEAFF TGTGCCAGCAGCGTAGTCGGGACAGGGGAGAACACTGAAGCTTTCTTT
TRBJ2-3 TRBD2 TRBV18 - CASSSGLADITDTQYF TGTGCCAGCTCAAGCGGACTAGCGGACATCACAGATACGCAGTATTTT
TRBJ2-1 TRBD2 TRBV6-1 - CASSGTSGRGEQFF TGTGCCAGCAGTGGGACTAGCGGGAGAGGTGAGCAGTTCTTC
TRBJ2-7 TRBD2 TRBV7-2 - CASSLKNGGVHEQYF TGTGCCAGCAGCTTAAAGAACGGGGGGGTACACGAGCAGTACTTC
TRBJ1-2 - TRBV30 - CAWSPRTVYGYTF TGTGCCTGGAGTCCCCGGACAGTCTATGGCTACACCTTC
TRBJ1-5 - TRBV27 - CASSRDNGFHQPQHF TGTGCCAGCAGCCGGGACAACGGCTTTCATCAGCCCCAGCATTTT
TRBJ2-3 TRBD2 TRBV4-1 once CASSQMAGGTDAQYF TGCGCCAGCAGCCAAATGGCGGGGGGTACAGATGCGCAGTATTTT
TRBJ1-2 - TRBV28 - CASSPGGTANYGYTF TGTGCCAGCAGCCCCGGCGGGACCGCTAACTATGGCTACACCTTC
TRBJ1-1 - TRBV28 - CASSLLGNTEAFF TGTGCCAGCAGTTTACTAGGGAACACTGAAGCTTTCTTT
TRBJ1-1 - TRBV5-1 - CASSLVGSSGEAFF TGCGCCAGCAGCTTGGTAGGGAGTTCGGGTGAAGCTTTCTTT
TRBJ1-2 TRBD1 TRBV27 few CASSTYAGQGAGGYTF TGTGCCAGCAGTACCTACGCCGGACAGGGGGCGGGCGGCTACACCTTC
TRBJ2-2 - TRBV5-5 - CASSSQGPGELFF TGTGCCAGCAGCTCACAGGGTCCCGGGGAGCTGTTTTTT
TRBJ2-7 - TRBV5-6 - CASSPTARRGGYEQYF TGTGCCAGCAGCCCGACAGCCAGGAGAGGTGGTTACGAGCAGTACTTC
TRBJ2-5 - TRBV9 - CASSVVRRPGGIHGGGVSGETQYF TGTGCCAGCAGCGTAGTTCGTCGTCCAGGGGGGATACACGGAGGAGGGGTATCAGGAGAGACCCAGTACTTC
TRBJ2-2 TRBD2 TRBV11-2 - CASSSLSGGWTGELFF TGTGCCAGCAGCTCCTTAAGCGGGGGTTGGACCGGGGAGCTGTTTTTT
TRBJ1-4 - TRBV7-9 - CASGHLLDEKLFF TGTGCCAGCGGGCACCTCTTGGACGAAAAACTGTTTTTT
TRBJ1-1 - TRBV28 - CASSLSQTEAFF TGTGCCAGCAGTTTGTCACAGACTGAAGCTTTCTTT
TRBJ2-7 - TRBV5-6 - CASSQKMEQYF TGTGCCAGCAGCCAGAAAATGGAGCAGTACTTC
TRBJ2-7 - TRBV6-5 - CASSYASTGLHEQYF TGTGCCAGCAGTTACGCAAGCACAGGGCTTCACGAGCAGTACTTC
TRBJ2-2 - TRBV5-1 - CASSAGGPNTGELFF TGCGCCAGCTCTGCCGGGGGCCCGAACACCGGGGAGCTGTTTTTT
TRBJ2-1 - TRBV6-4 - CASSAEGQNYNEQFF TGTGCCAGCAGTGCCGAGGGACAAAACTACAATGAGCAGTTCTTC
TRBJ2-5 - TRBV7-9 - CASSRGGETQYF TGTGCCAGCAGTCGGGGAGGAGAGACCCAGTACTTC
TRBJ2-2 TRBD1 TRBV9 few CASSIGQGRGTGELFF TGTGCCAGCAGCATCGGACAGGGGCGTGGGACCGGGGAGCTGTTTTTT
TRBJ1-1 - TRBV28 once CASSFFGGRLMNTEAFF TGTGCCAGCAGTTTTTTCGGTGGCAGGTTAATGAACACTGAAGCTTTCTTT
TRBJ2-7 - TRBV27 - CASSYSPGGSYEQYF TGTGCCAGCAGTTACTCCCCCGGGGGAAGCTACGAGCAGTACTTC
TRBJ1-4 - TRBV25-1 - CASSEGPTNEKLFF TGTGCCAGCAGTGAAGGTCCAACTAATGAAAAACTGTTTTTT
TRBJ2-1 TRBD2 TRBV15 - CATSKAGGAYNEQFF TGTGCCACCAGCAAGGCGGGAGGCGCCTACAATGAGCAGTTCTTC
TRBJ1-4 - TRBV5-1 - CASSPWTGNEKLFF TGCGCCAGCAGCCCCTGGACGGGGAATGAAAAACTGTTTTTT
TRBJ1-4 - TRBV14 - CASSQELGSGEKLFF TGTGCCAGCAGCCAAGAATTGGGGAGCGGTGAAAAACTGTTTTTT
TRBJ1-5 TRBD1 TRBV28 - CAISGTGGPYSNQPQHF TGTGCCATCTCCGGGACAGGGGGCCCGTATAGCAATCAGCCCCAGCATTTT
TRBJ2-3 - TRBV18 - CASSPPQPSTDTQYF TGTGCCAGCTCACCGCCACAGCCTAGCACAGATACGCAGTATTTT
TRBJ2-5 - TRBV5-1 - CASRRGETQYF TGCGCCAGCAGAAGGGGGGAGACCCAGTACTTC
TRBJ1-6 TRBD1 TRBV7-8 - CASSLEGGQGNSPLHF TGTGCCAGCAGCTTAGAGGGTGGACAGGGTAATTCACCCCTCCACTTT
TRBJ1-1 TRBD1 TRBV7-2 once CASSLIGTGVGAEAFF TGTGCCAGCAGCTTAATTGGGACAGGGGTTGGGGCTGAAGCTTTCTTT
TRBJ2-1 TRBD1 TRBV6-5 - CASRPGQGANEQFF TGTGCCAGCAGACCGGGACAGGGGGCAAATGAGCAGTTCTTC
TRBJ2-5 TRBD1 TRBV5-6 - CASSGDRGQKGTQYF TGTGCCAGCAGCGGGGACAGGGGGCAAAAGGGGACCCAGTACTTC
TRBJ1-1 - TRBV15 - CATSSRGEMTEAFF TGTGCCACCAGCAGCCGTGGGGAGATGACTGAAGCTTTCTTT
TRBJ2-7 - TRBV18 few CASSPLLTSYEQYF TGTGCCAGCTCACCACTTCTGACGTCCTACGAGCAGTACTTC
TRBJ1-1 - TRBV15 - CATSVGLMNTEAFF TGTGCCACCAGCGTCGGGCTCATGAACACTGAAGCTTTCTTT
TRBJ1-1 - TRBV6-5 few CASSYEGRSTEAFF TGTGCCAGCAGTTACGAGGGTCGATCCACTGAAGCTTTCTTT
TRBJ2-4 - TRBV10-3 - CAISEGLSAKNIQYF TGTGCCATCAGTGAAGGGCTATCGGCCAAAAACATTCAGTACTTC
TRBJ2-2 - TRBV6-5 - CASSYRTGELFF TGTGCCAGCAGTTACAGGACCGGGGAGCTGTTTTTT
TRBJ1-5 - TRBV4-1 - CASSQIDSGNQPQHF TGCGCCAGCAGCCAGATAGACAGTGGCAATCAGCCCCAGCATTTT
TRBJ2-4 - TRBV29-1 - CSVEGGDRLAKNIQYF TGCAGCGTTGAGGGGGGGGACAGATTAGCCAAAAACATTCAGTACTTC
TRBJ1-5 - TRBV18 - CASSPGGDQPQHF TGTGCCAGCTCACCAGGAGGGGATCAGCCCCAGCATTTT
TRBJ1-5 TRBD1 TRBV28 - CASSGTDKQPQHF TGTGCCAGCAGTGGGACAGATAAACAGCCCCAGCATTTT
TRBJ1-6 - TRBV27 - CASSLNGVGSPLHF TGTGCCAGCAGTTTGAACGGGGTAGGTTCACCCCTCCACTTT
TRBJ1-5 TRBD1 TRBV6-6 few CASTIGTASNQPQHF TGTGCCAGCACCATAGGGACAGCCAGCAATCAGCCCCAGCATTTT